This T cell receptor beta chain was sequenced in a study of identical twins. As concerns this clonotype: Its antigen is as yet unknown.

Study results and caveats: Surplus twin overlap in beta out-of-frame sequences was less pronounced.

The CDR3 is made up of 18 amino acids. Trimming took 3 bases from V and 0 from J; bases not matched to a gene: 8. Per the germline V gene, CDR1 is MGHDK and CDR2 is SYGVNS. TCRdb re-called the 5' RACE reads through MiXCR, storing one row per CDR3 protein. The sample carries nearly 900,000 distinct CDR3 sequences, over 9% recorded once. This sample also appeared in a second study, on yellow fever vaccine responses in identical twins. This second report adds: The authors reported partly convergent, partly personalized vaccine responses in identical twins.

The clonotype comes from a woman in her late teens or twenties in good health. V is TRBV25-1 and J is TRBJ2-6; TRBD1 matches 7 bases. Material for sequencing was PBMCs. This CDR3 reads CASSEGWTGLSGANVLTF. The DNA of the CDR3 is TGTGCCAGCAGTGAGGGTTGGACAGGTCTCTCTGGGGCCAACGTCCTGACTTTC.